The rows below give T cell receptor beta chains drawn from one sample of a study of STAT3 mutations in large granular lymphocyte leukemia. Generated by immunoSEQ multiplex PCR, the TCRdb table keeps only in-frame clones and is missing some. This table has about 42,000 clones, roughly 81% appearing once. Sequenced: PBMCs. Receptor source: a human donor with T large granular lymphocyte leukemia. Some clones in this sample may be carry-over from other donors' samples. The conserved cysteine and the conserved F or W are not part of the CDR3 here. Not all rows give a size; the values are once, few, many and, for expanded clones, a class.

TRBJ2-7	TRBV27	NA	ASSLGLGRSGSPYEQY
TRBJ2-3	TRBV5-1	NA	ASSLTGGTSTDTQY
TRBJ1-2	TRBV6-5	once	ASREDRNYGYT
TRBJ2-2	TRBV6-5	NA	ASRVRGTNTGELF
TRBJ2-2	TRBV29-1	NA	SVGPTGALSGELF
TRBJ1-1	TRBV18	once	ASAERDRIMNTEAF
TRBJ2-7	TRBV20-1	few	SASGDLEQY
TRBJ1-2	TRBV2	NA	ASRDNNYGYT
TRBJ2-7	TRBV10-2	NA	ASRPTSGPSYEQY
TRBJ2-3	TRBV6-6	once	ASSFPRGSTDTQY
TRBJ1-1	TRBV29-1	NA	SVEGQGRTEAF
TRBJ1-4	TRBV7-9	NA	ASSPVPDMGSEKLF
TRBJ2-7	TRBV30	NA	AWTDRSYEQY
TRBJ1-5	TRBV19	NA	ASSTPLGTGYQPQH
TRBJ2-5	TRBV5-6	few	ASSLAGPETQY
TRBJ2-2	TRBV11-3	NA	ASSQGTIWAGELF
TRBJ2-1	TRBV5-1	NA	ASSLRTFDNEQF
TRBJ2-3	TRBV25-1	NA	ASSPWRGTDTQY
TRBJ1-4	TRBV18	NA	ASSPLRTDLNEKLF
TRBJ1-4	TRBV9	NA	ASSPPSGTDNEKLF
TRBJ1-4	TRBV27	NA	ASSPPGMKKLF
TRBJ1-6	TRBV27	few	ASRYKYNSPLH
TRBJ2-5	TRBV5-1	NA	ASSPWGEETQY
TRBJ2-1	TRBV7-9	NA	ASSPTGANEQF
TRBJ1-4	TRBV28	NA	ASSLFGFSNEKLF
TRBJ2-3	TRBV30	NA	AWIRSGTEMVTDTQY
TRBJ2-1	TRBV7-8	NA	ASSLARYNEQF
TRBJ2-1	TRBV13	NA	ASSVDSYNEQF
TRBJ1-2	TRBV25-1	NA	ASSAQVAYGYT
TRBJ2-4	TRBV5-1	NA	ASSLVAGVDIQY
TRBJ1-5	TRBV4-2	once	ASSPGDRVNLARSQH
TRBJ1-1	TRBV30	NA	AWRDTGGTEAF
TRBJ2-5	TRBV5-1	NA	ASSSGLLFETQY
TRBJ1-2	TRBV19	NA	ASRQFSGQGSGYT
TRBJ1-2	TRBV19	NA	ASSSRTGNYGYT
TRBJ2-7	TRBV28	NA	ATTSGPYEQY